This entry lists 32 T cell receptor beta chains sequenced from one sample in a study of blood T cell repertoires in COVID-19. Sequencing used immunoSEQ multiplex PCR; TCRdb keeps in-frame clones, though not all of them. The repertoire holds 150,000 to 190,000 clones, with around 91% as singletons. The source material was peripheral blood. The receptors come from a middle-aged woman with acute or convalescent COVID-19.

The chain recombines TRBV5-5 with TRBJ2-7; TRBD2 matches 10 bases. Germline V gene lookup returns CDR1 SGHKS and CDR2 YYEKEE (reference sequence). There are 14 residues in the CDR3. Trimming removed 4 bases from V and 3 bases from J; junction bases left unmatched: 4. The CDR3 region is CASSPLAGDYEQYF. The CDR3 DNA reads TGTGCCAGCAGCCCCCTAGCGGGAGACTACGAGCAGTACTTC.

The chain recombines TRBV7-3 with TRBJ2-7; possibly TRBD2 for D (6 bases). Germline-derived CDR1 and CDR2 are SGHTA and FQGTGA. Trimming removed 2 bases from V and 6 bases from J, with 11 bases in between. CDR3 length equals 13 residues. The CDR3 loop reads CASSLGTSSEQYF. Here the CDR3 DNA reads TGTGCCAGCAGCTTAGGAACTAGCAGCGAGCAGTACTTC.

The chain uses TRBV11-3 and TRBJ1-1, with TRBD1 matching over 7 bases. J gave up 0 bases and V 4 bases, and 11 bases lay outside the gene matches. Germline CDR1 reads SGHNT; CDR2 reads YENEEA. The CDR3 totals 17 residues. CDR3 amino acids: CASSSRDRAPMNTEAFF. CDR3 in DNA: TGTGCCAGCAGCTCAAGAGACAGGGCTCCGATGAACACTGAAGCTTTCTTT.

V usage is TRBV18 and J usage is TRBJ1-4, with 8 bases identical to TRBD1. V lost 4 bases and J lost 8; bases outside the gene matches: 3. This CDR3 has 13 residues. Germline V lookup: CDR1 KGHSH, CDR2 LQKENI. CDR3 in amino acids: CASSQGQEEKLFF. The DNA for the CDR3 is TGTGCCAGCTCACAGGGACAGGAGGAAAAACTGTTTTTT.

The J gene is TRBJ2-3, the V gene TRBV24-1; a weak D match, TRBD1 (5 bases). The germline V gene has CDR1 KGHDR and CDR2 SFDVKD. This CDR3 is 15 amino acids long. Trimming removed 1 base from V and 0 bases from J, with 7 bases in between. The CDR3 nucleotides are TGTGCCACCAGTGATTTCAGGGATAGCACAGATACGCAGTATTTT. As protein: CATSDFRDSTDTQYF.

The chain recombines TRBV28 with TRBJ1-5; a possible D gene is TRBD1 (5 bases). The CDR3 has 16 residues. Per germline, CDR1 MDHEN and CDR2 SYDVKM. V was clipped by 5 bases and J by 0 bases, with 14 bases between them. The CDR3 here is CASSPTWGLSNQPQHF. CDR3 in DNA: TGTGCCAGCAGTCCCACATGGGGACTTAGCAATCAGCCCCAGCATTTT. Combining the CDR3 with reference TRBV28 and TRBJ1-5 gives the whole variable domain DVKVTQSSRYLVKRTGEKVFLECVQDMDHENMFWYRQDPGLGLRLIYFSYDVKMKEKGDIPEGYSVSREKKERFSLILESASTNQTSMYLCASSPTWGLSNQPQHFGDGTRLSIL.

The chain links TRBV28 to TRBJ1-2; possibly TRBD1 for D (5 bases). Germline V gives CDR1 MDHEN, CDR2 SYDVKM. V lost 2 bases and J 8 bases, leaving 18 bases between the germline ends. The CDR3 runs 15 residues. CDR3 sequence: CASSLQWDGRGGYTF. CDR3 DNA sequence: TGTGCCAGCAGTTTACAATGGGACGGGAGGGGCGGCTACACCTTC.

The rearrangement joins TRBV28 to TRBJ1-3; 9 nucleotides line up with TRBD1. The CDR3 extends over 15 amino acids. Germline lookup yields CDR1 MDHEN and CDR2 SYDVKM. The ends lost 6 bases at V and 0 bases at J; junction bases unmatched: 3. The CDR3 DNA sequence: TGTGCCAGCAGAGGACAGGGGAGCTCTGGAAACACCATATATTTT. Protein product: CASRGQGSSGNTIYF.

The chain recombines TRBV7-3 with TRBJ2-1; 7 bases align to TRBD1. Germline CDR1 SGHTA, CDR2 FQGTGA. J lost 6 bases, V lost 5 bases, and 1 base had no gene match. The CDR3 is made up of 12 amino acids. The DNA of the CDR3 is TGTGCCAGCAGCCGACAGGGCAATGAGCAGTTCTTC. This translates into CASSRQGNEQFF.

This clone was picked up one time. The chain carries TRBV9 and TRBJ2-1; TRBD2 matches at 9 bases. Germline values: CDR1 SGDLS, CDR2 YYNGEE. CDR3 length: 18 residues. V gave up 0 bases and J gave up 5 bases; unmatched junction bases: 12. CDR3 loop: CASSVGLSGTSLNNEQFF. In DNA form, the CDR3 reads TGTGCCAGCAGCGTAGGATTGTCAGGGACTAGCCTTAACAATGAGCAGTTCTTC.

The chain uses TRBV5-1 and TRBJ2-3, with a weak D call TRBD1 (6 bases). V lost 2 bases and J lost 4, with 8 bases in between. Looked up from germline, CDR1 is SGHRS and CDR2 is YFSETQ. The CDR3 has 13 residues. The CDR3 region has the DNA TGCGCCAGCAGCTTACGACAGGCAGATACGCAGTATTTT. The encoded protein is CASSLRQADTQYF.

V usage is TRBV7-3 and J usage is TRBJ2-3, with 8 bases lining up with TRBD1. Trimming removed 5 bases from V and 8 bases from J; junction bases left unmatched: 9. The CDR3 spans 14 residues. CDR1 is SGHTA and CDR2 is FQGTGA in the germline V gene. DNA of the CDR3: TGTGCCAGCAGCCCCGGACAGGGTCTCGTTACGCAGTATTTT. It codes for CASSPGQGLVTQYF.

In this sample, this clone turned up once. This rearrangement joins TRBV10-1 to TRBJ2-1, with 9 bases aligning to TRBD1. The germline CDR1 and CDR2 sequences are WNHNN and SYGVQD (reference sequence). The CDR3 is 15 residues long. V lost 5 bases to trimming and J lost 3 bases; unmatched junction nucleotides: 5. CDR3 coding DNA: TGCGCCAGCAGTCCCGGGACAGGGCTCTACAATGAGCAGTTCTTC. Protein: CASSPGTGLYNEQFF.

This chain connects TRBV27 to TRBJ2-1; TRBD2 matches at 15 bases. V lost 9 bases to trimming and J lost 10 bases; unmatched junction nucleotides: 13. This CDR3 contains 16 residues. Germline loops: CDR1 MNHEY, CDR2 SMNVEV (reference sequence). The CDR3 region is CARGTRTSGRAGEQFF. The DNA for the CDR3 is TGTGCCAGGGGGACTCGGACTAGCGGGAGGGCTGGAGAGCAGTTCTTC.

The V gene is TRBV6-5, the J gene TRBJ1-4, with 7 bases aligning to TRBD1. In germline, CDR1 is MNHEY, CDR2 SVGAGI. The J segment lost 4 bases and the V segment lost 8 bases, leaving 7 bases of the junction unmatched. This CDR3 is built from 14 residues. CDR3 region: CASEPGQLNEKLFF. The DNA for the CDR3 is TGTGCCAGCGAACCGGGACAGCTTAATGAAAAACTGTTTTTT.

This clone was found once. The chain joins TRBV6-5 to TRBJ1-5; 9 positions agree with TRBD1. Germline V CDR1 and CDR2: MNHEY, SVGAGI. J gave up 5 bases and V 6 bases, and 5 bases lay outside the gene matches. This CDR3 comprises 14 residues. The CDR3 DNA reads as TGTGCCAGCAGCAGACAGGGGGATCATCAGCCCCAGCATTTT. It translates to CASSRQGDHQPQHF.

The J gene is TRBJ1-2, the V gene TRBV13; D ambiguous. The CDR3 covers 15 residues. Germline CDR1 PRHDT, CDR2 FYEKMQ (reference sequence). V lost 0 bases and J lost 0, with 8 bases in between. The CDR3 nucleotides are TGTGCCAGCAGCTTAGGGACCCAGGCTAACTATGGCTACACCTTC. Translating gives CASSLGTQANYGYTF.

The chain links TRBV30 to TRBJ1-6; TRBD1 might be the D (6 bases). Trimming took off 7 bases at V and 11 bases at J, with 18 bases between the two ends. The CDR3 extends over 13 amino acids. The germline V gene encodes CDR1 GTSNPN and CDR2 SVGIG (reference sequence). This CDR3 reads CASSGGLEPPLHF. For the CDR3, the DNA is TGTGCCTCCTCGGGGGGCCTAGAGCCACCCCTCCACTTT.

Here the CDR3 reads CASNEGLAVSGTGELFF. Here the CDR3 DNA reads TGTGCCAGCAACGAGGGACTAGCGGTGTCGGGCACCGGGGAGCTGTTTTTT. The V gene is TRBV7-2, the J gene TRBJ2-2; 11 bases agree with TRBD2. The CDR3 runs to 17 residues. Germline values: CDR1 SGHTA, CDR2 FQGNSA. The V gene end was trimmed by 7 bases and the J gene end by 4 bases; junction bases not matched to a gene: 11.

J is TRBJ2-7 and V is TRBV2, with TRBD1 identical over 11 bases. Germline V lookup: CDR1 SNHLY, CDR2 FYNNEI. Unmatched junction bases numbered 9, after V lost 8 bases and J lost 6 bases. This CDR3 spans 14 amino acids. This chain's CDR3 is CASCLRTGGSEQYF. For the CDR3, the DNA is TGTGCCAGCTGCCTTCGGACAGGGGGCTCCGAGCAGTACTTC.

This clone was found once. The chain links TRBV5-1 to TRBJ1-1; the D is unclear. V lost 4 bases and J 1 base, leaving 14 bases between the germline ends. This CDR3 has 15 residues. Germline V gene sequence: CDR1 SGHRS, CDR2 YFSETQ. The CDR3: CASSPLAIRNTEAFF. The CDR3 bases are TGCGCCAGCAGCCCGCTCGCTATAAGGAACACTGAAGCTTTCTTT.

The V call is TRBV19, the J call TRBJ1-6; 7 nucleotides line up with TRBD1. The CDR3 is made up of 13 amino acids. CDR1 LNHDA and CDR2 SQIVND come from the germline V gene (reference sequence). The V segment lost 6 bases and the J segment 4 bases; nucleotides outside the gene matches: 0. The CDR3 loop is CASRGQYNSPLHF. In DNA, the CDR3 is TGTGCCAGTAGGGGACAGTATAATTCACCCCTCCACTTT.

The V gene is TRBV6-2 or TRBV6-3, the J gene TRBJ1-5, with 7 bases lining up with TRBD1. The junction had 13 bases not matched to a gene; V was cut back by 6 bases and J by 2 bases. This CDR3 contains 17 residues. Germline V CDR1 and CDR2: MNHEY, SVGEGT. CDR3 sequence reads: CASSPGGVGQGNQPQHF. As DNA, the CDR3 is TGTGCCAGCAGCCCAGGGGGGGTCGGCCAGGGCAATCAGCCCCAGCATTTT.

The chain is built from TRBV6-5 and TRBJ2-5, with 9 bases lining up with TRBD1. V was clipped by 2 bases and J by 3 bases; unmatched bases: 7. This CDR3 is built from 16 residues. In germline, CDR1 is MNHEY, CDR2 SVGAGI. The CDR3 reads CASSYAGQGYEETQYF. CDR3 coding DNA: TGTGCCAGCAGTTACGCGGGACAGGGTTACGAAGAGACCCAGTACTTC.

As to this clone: Mismatch with germline at one junction end may stem from a read error. The sample carries other DNA sequences with the same CDR3. This chain uses TRBV28 with TRBJ1-2, with 7 bases fitting TRBD1. The CDR3 loop spans 18 amino acids. Per germline, CDR1 MDHEN and CDR2 SYDVKM. The CDR3 nucleotides are TGTGCCAGCAGTTTATTCAGGGACAGCGGACGACCCTACTATGGCTATACCTTC. This encodes CASSLFRDSGRPYYGYTF.

This clone has just a few counts. The chain is built from TRBV5-6 and TRBJ2-2, with 10 bases identical to TRBD1. Germline values: CDR1 SGHDT, CDR2 YYEEEE. The CDR3 loop spans 14 amino acids. Trimming cost V 3 bases and J 6 bases; bases outside gene matches: 2. The CDR3 reads CASSWTGGAGELFF. CDR3 DNA: TGTGCCAGCAGCTGGACAGGGGGGGCCGGGGAGCTGTTTTTT. Drawing the rest from reference TRBV5-6 and TRBJ2-2, the complete variable domain is DAGVTQSPTHLIKTRGQQVTLRCSPKSGHDTVSWYQQALGQGPQFIFQYYEEEERQRGNFPDRFSGHQFPNYSSELNVNALLLGDSALYLCASSWTGGAGELFFGEGSRLTVL.

Only one count was recorded for this clone. The chain joins TRBV5-1 to TRBJ1-4, with a weak D call TRBD1 (6 bases). This CDR3 comprises 17 residues. Germline lookup yields CDR1 SGHRS and CDR2 YFSETQ. Trimming stripped 1 base from V and 0 bases from J, with 13 bases between. The CDR3 is CASSLRDTFATNEKLFF. Here the CDR3 DNA reads TGCGCCAGCAGCTTGAGGGACACGTTTGCAACTAATGAAAAACTGTTTTTT.

DNA for the CDR3: TGTGCCAGCAGCTTTGTGGGCGGGAGGAATGATGAGCAGTTCTTC. Protein: CASSFVGGRNDEQFF. This chain joins TRBV5-6 and TRBJ2-1, with 8 bases aligning to TRBD2. V was clipped by 2 bases and J by 8 bases; unmatched bases: 9. The length of the CDR3 is 15 residues. CDR1 and CDR2 from the germline V gene are SGHDT and YYEEEE. The entire variable domain, with the rest obtained from reference TRBV5-6 and TRBJ2-1, is as follows: DAGVTQSPTHLIKTRGQQVTLRCSPKSGHDTVSWYQQALGQGPQFIFQYYEEEERQRGNFPDRFSGHQFPNYSSELNVNALLLGDSALYLCASSFVGGRNDEQFFGPGTRLTVL.

The J gene is TRBJ1-6, the V gene TRBV12-5; 10 nucleotides match TRBD1. V shed 6 bases, J shed 9 bases, and the junction held 5 bases outside the gene matches. The CDR3 consists of 14 residues. Looked up from germline, CDR1 is LGHNT and CDR2 is FRNRAP. The DNA of the CDR3 is TGTGCTAGTGGGCAGACAGGGGGCGGTTCACCCCTCCACTTT. Protein product: CASGQTGGGSPLHF.

The chain has TRBV7-9 and TRBJ1-6; 8 bases agree with TRBD1. The CDR3 length is 16 residues. Per germline, CDR1 SEHNR and CDR2 FQNEAQ (reference sequence). J gave up 8 bases and V 7 bases, and 13 bases lay outside the gene matches. The CDR3 DNA follows: TGTGCCAGCACCTCACTAGGCGGCAGGGGGCATTCACCCCTCCACTTT. It yields the protein CASTSLGGRGHSPLHF.

The chain employs TRBV5-6 and TRBJ1-4; 9 nucleotides line up with TRBD1. Germline values: CDR1 SGHDT, CDR2 YYEEEE. CDR3 length equals 14 residues. V trimming: 3 bases; J trimming: 7 bases; junction bases outside the gene matches: 4. The CDR3 nucleotides are TGTGCCAGCAGCTCCGGGACAGGGTTTGAAAAACTGTTTTTT. Protein product: CASSSGTGFEKLFF.

CDR3 sequence: CASSQTTPSSYEQYF. CDR3 sequence (DNA): TGCGCCAGCAGCCAAACGACCCCTAGCTCCTACGAGCAGTACTTC. The chain joins TRBV4-1 to TRBJ2-7; D remains unclear. Germline V lookup: CDR1 MGHRA, CDR2 YSYEKL. This CDR3 region has 15 residues. Between the trimmed V and J ends, which lost 2 bases and 0 bases, there was a span of 11 bases.